The 23 T cell receptor beta chains presented below share a single source sample, sequenced in a study of blood T cells in healthy people across ages. The second PCR ran about 6 to 12 cycles with a sample-barcoded 5' primer and J-beta primers. TCRdb independently ran MiXCR on the 5' RACE reads; one entry per CDR3 protein. The repertoire holds 540,000 or so distinct CDR3 sequences, with around 24% as singletons. This same sample was also taken into another study, of T cells of mothers and their children.

Sample: blood. These receptors were obtained from a boy aged 5-17 years in good health.

This chain links TRBV30 with TRBJ2-1, with TRBD2 matching 9 bases. CDR1 is GTSNPN, CDR2 SVGIG, per germline (reference sequence). CDR3 size: 13 residues. Trimming cost V 8 bases and J 9 bases; bases outside gene matches: 11. The CDR3 protein is CARSRLAGIEQFF. The CDR3 DNA reads TGTGCCCGGTCGAGGCTAGCGGGGATTGAGCAGTTCTTC. The full variable domain, with the rest looked up from reference TRBV30 and TRBJ2-1, is SQTIHQWPATLVQPVGSPLSLECTVEGTSNPNLYWYRQAAGRGLQLLFYSVGIGQISSEVPQNLSASRPQDRQFILSSKKLLLSDSGFYLCARSRLAGIEQFFGPGTRLTVL.

The rearrangement links TRBV5-6 to TRBJ2-1, with 7 bases that match TRBD1. V lost 4 bases and J lost 6; bases outside the gene matches: 7. Germline CDR1 and CDR2: SGHDT and YYEEEE. The CDR3 extends over 14 amino acids. The CDR3 DNA reads as TGTGCCAGCAGCCCAGGGGCAGGGGGCAATGAGCAGTTCTTC. The encoded protein is CASSPGAGGNEQFF.

This clonotype has more than one count but fewer than ten. Sequence at one end of the junction differs from germline and may be a read error. This chain links TRBV7-7 with TRBJ2-5; 7 positions agree with TRBD1. Germline V gene lookup returns CDR1 SSHAT and CDR2 FNYEAQ (reference sequence). The CDR3 length is 16 residues. The CDR3 loop reads CASSLSTGTAQETQYF. The CDR3 DNA reads as TGTGCTAGCAGCTTATCAACCGGGACAGCCCAAGAGACCCAGTACTTC. Filled out from reference TRBV7-7 and TRBJ2-5, the complete variable domain reads GAGVSQSPRYKVTKRGQDVTLRCDPISSHATLYWYQQALGQGPEFLTYFNYEAQPDKSGLPSDRFSAERPEGSISTLTIQRTEQRDSAMYRCASSLSTGTAQETQYFGPGTRLLVL.

The chain employs TRBV18 and TRBJ2-5; D may be TRBD1 (6 bases). The last part of the DNA fits TRBJ2-7 better; the J call may be wrong. The CDR3 covers 13 residues. Germline V gene lookup returns CDR1 KGHSH and CDR2 LQKENI. The CDR3 nucleotides read TGTGCCAGCTCACCCCAGGGGTTCAACGAGCAGTACTTC. This codes for CASSPQGFNEQYF.

A note on this clonotype: No conserved phenylalanine or tryptophan ends this CDR3, so it is likely a read error. This chain connects TRBV20-1 to TRBJ2-3; D is ambiguous. Germline V gene lookup returns CDR1 DFQATT and CDR2 SNEGSKA (reference sequence). The CDR3 length is 13 residues. V was cut by 3 bases and J by 7 bases, with 14 bases left in between. The CDR3 sequence is CSARVLARNTQYL. The CDR3, as DNA: TGCAGTGCTAGGGTACTCGCGCGGAATACGCAGTATCTT.

This chain's CDR3 is CSAKLEKGRVNTEAFF. CDR3 DNA sequence: TGCAGTGCTAAGTTAGAGAAAGGACGGGTGAACACTGAAGCTTTCTTT. The V call is TRBV20-1, the J call TRBJ1-1; D unclear. CDR3 size: 16 residues. V was cut by 4 bases and J by 0 bases, with 18 bases left in between. Per the germline V gene, CDR1 is DFQATT and CDR2 is SNEGSKA (reference sequence).

In this sample, this clonotype turned up a few times. V gene TRBV6-2 or TRBV6-3 combines with J gene TRBJ1-1, with 8 bases that match TRBD1. CDR1 and CDR2 (germline): MNHEY, SVGEGT. After removal of 0 bases from V and 6 bases from J, the junction contained 18 bases not matched to a gene. The CDR3 is 19 residues long. CDR3 residues: CASSYSTSPGGPVGAEAFF. The CDR3 DNA follows: TGTGCCAGCAGTTACTCGACTTCGCCAGGGGGCCCAGTAGGGGCTGAAGCTTTCTTT.

The V gene is TRBV4-2, the J gene TRBJ1-4, with D maybe TRBD1 (5 bases). This CDR3 has 14 amino acids. V lost 3 bases and J 4 bases, leaving 9 bases between the germline ends. CDR1 and CDR2 from the germline V gene are LGHNA and YNFKEQ. In nucleotides, the CDR3 is TGTGCCAGCAGCCATCCAGGGAATAATGAAAAACTGTTTTTT. Translation: CASSHPGNNEKLFF.

This clonotype was found a few times. This sequence joins TRBV3-1 and TRBJ2-7, with 11 nucleotides matching TRBD1. The germline CDR1 and CDR2 sequences are LGHDT and YNNKEL (reference sequence). The CDR3 runs 15 residues. J gave up 2 bases and V 2 bases, and 2 bases lay outside the gene matches. The chain's CDR3 is CASSQPGQGAYEQYF. CDR3 sequence (DNA): TGTGCCAGCAGCCAACCGGGACAGGGGGCCTACGAGCAGTACTTC.

This clonotype was counted only a few times. The rearrangement links TRBV10-3 to TRBJ2-7; the D is unclear. The CDR3 has 13 amino acids. Trimming cost V 4 bases and J 2 bases, with 9 bases left between them. The germline V gene encodes CDR1 ENHRY and CDR2 SYGVKD. CDR3 coding DNA: TGTGCCATCAGTGGAGGCAGCCCCTACGAGCAGTACTTC. This translates into CAISGGSPYEQYF.

In its sample, this clonotype was seen a few times. The rearrangement joins TRBV5-5 to TRBJ1-4, with 9 bases matching TRBD1. Unmatched junction bases numbered 5, after V lost 3 bases and J lost 2 bases. CDR1 is SGHKS and CDR2 is YYEKEE in the germline V gene (reference sequence). The CDR3 covers 16 residues. The CDR3 here is CASSSGQGRTNEKLFF. The CDR3 bases are TGTGCCAGCAGCTCGGGACAGGGAAGGACTAATGAAAAACTGTTTTTT.

Remarks on this clonotype: A read error may account for a junction end that differs from germline. V gene TRBV7-9 combines with J gene TRBJ2-2; D gene uncertain. Looked up from germline, CDR1 is SEHNR and CDR2 is FQNEAQ (reference sequence). This CDR3 region has 15 residues. The DNA for the CDR3 is TGTGCCAACAGCCCGCGGAAGTCTGAGTCCGGGGAGCTGTTTTTT. Encoded protein: CANSPRKSESGELFF.

The V call is TRBV7-6, the J call TRBJ2-5; 8 bases align to TRBD1. The germline V gene has CDR1 SGHVS and CDR2 FNYEAQ. The V segment lost 1 base and the J segment 7 bases; nucleotides outside the gene matches: 5. This CDR3 is built from 14 residues. The CDR3 bases are TGTGCCAGCAGCTTAGGGACAGGGTCCGGGACCCAGTACTTC. This encodes CASSLGTGSGTQYF.

The chain uses TRBV5-1 and TRBJ1-2; TRBD1 might be the D (5 bases). The CDR3 extends over 14 amino acids. Trimming pared 1 base from V and 6 bases from J, leaving 13 bases between. Germline lookup yields CDR1 SGHRS and CDR2 YFSETQ. DNA for the CDR3: TGCGCCAGCAGCTTGAGTCTGGGGCGCGATGGCTACACCTTC. As protein: CASSLSLGRDGYTF.

This chain uses TRBV20-1 with TRBJ2-3, with D hard to call. Trimming cost V 1 base and J 2 bases, with 4 bases left between them. CDR3 size: 12 residues. Germline-derived CDR1 and CDR2 are DFQATT and SNEGSKA (reference sequence). The DNA for the CDR3 is TGCAGTGCTAGAGGCTACACAGATACGCAGTATTTT. Its translation is CSARGYTDTQYF.

The CDR3 bases are TGCGCCAGCAGCTTGGGGGGGGATGAGACCCAGTACTTC. Translation gives CASSLGGDETQYF. The chain employs TRBV5-1 and TRBJ2-5; a possible D gene is TRBD2 (6 bases). CDR3 length: 13 residues. V gave up 0 bases and J gave up 5 bases, with 8 bases separating them. In germline, CDR1 is SGHRS, CDR2 YFSETQ.

The chain links TRBV28 to TRBJ1-1; 7 nucleotides line up with TRBD1. Germline V gives CDR1 MDHEN, CDR2 SYDVKM. This CDR3 has 14 residues. Trimming removed 7 bases from V and 1 base from J; junction bases left unmatched: 6. CDR3 protein: CASNPGQTNTEAFF. The CDR3 nucleotides are TGTGCCAGCAATCCGGGACAGACGAACACTGAAGCTTTCTTT.

The table lists this clonotype with a few counts. The chain combines TRBV21-1 with TRBJ1-4. TRBV21-1 counts as a pseudogene. This CDR3 spans 17 amino acids. CDR3 DNA sequence: TGTGCCAGCAGCAAAGCGCAGGTTCTCCATGTTTTGGAAAAACTGTTTTTT. This encodes CASSKAQVLHVLEKLFF.

The chain is built from TRBV7-3 and TRBJ2-2; D gene unclear. This CDR3 spans 13 amino acids. CDR1 SGHTA and CDR2 FQGTGA come from the germline V gene. Trimming pared 0 bases from V and 6 bases from J, leaving 5 bases between. The CDR3 region is CASSLTPPGELFF. The CDR3 nucleotides are TGTGCCAGCAGCTTAACGCCCCCCGGGGAGCTGTTTTTT.

This clonotype has a handful of counts. This rearrangement joins TRBV7-2 to TRBJ1-4; 11 bases fit TRBD1. This CDR3 contains 17 residues. The trim removed 5 bases at V and 7 bases at J, leaving 12 bases unmatched. CDR1 and CDR2 from the germline V gene are SGHTA and FQGNSA. The CDR3 bases are TGTGCCAGCAGCGCACCGGGACAGGGGGAAGGCGGTGAAAAACTGTTTTTT. This translates into CASSAPGQGEGGEKLFF.

A few counts support this clonotype. V gene TRBV5-5 combines with J gene TRBJ2-1; no clear D gene. Germline loops: CDR1 SGHKS, CDR2 YYEKEE (reference sequence). The CDR3 is 15 amino acids. V lost 4 bases and J lost 3, with 14 bases in between. CDR3 in amino acids: CASSPLGNHYNEQFF. The CDR3 DNA reads as TGTGCCAGCAGCCCCCTCGGCAACCACTACAATGAGCAGTTCTTC.

This clonotype was seen a handful of times. The chain links TRBV11-2 to TRBJ2-3; TRBD2 aligns across 8 bases. The trim removed 1 base at V and 6 bases at J, leaving 9 bases unmatched. The CDR3 has 16 residues. Germline V gives CDR1 SGHAT, CDR2 FQNNGV. CDR3 sequence: CASSLGSSGVRDTQYF. The CDR3 bases are TGTGCCAGCAGCTTAGGAAGTAGCGGGGTCCGGGATACGCAGTATTTT.

This clonotype has a handful of counts. The rearrangement links TRBV6-2 or TRBV6-3 to TRBJ1-5, with unresolved D. CDR1 and CDR2 (germline): MNHEY, SVGEGT. The CDR3 has 16 amino acids. V dropped 6 bases and J dropped 1 base, with 16 bases sitting between them. The CDR3 loop is CASRDRLPWSNQPQHF. The DNA of the CDR3 is TGTGCCAGCAGGGATCGTTTGCCGTGGAGCAATCAGCCCCAGCATTTT.